This T cell receptor (beta chain) stems from a study of read filtering for tumor transcriptome and immune sequencing. From 300 to 450 ng of RNA, a library with molecular barcoded alpha/delta and beta/gamma adaptors was made. A single record per CDR3 protein comes from TCRdb applying MiXCR to the reads. Among under 60,000 distinct CDR3 sequences, about 19% were seen once, and the ten largest hold 15%. This clonotype has at least ten counts. Its antigen remains unknown. Deletions cut 3 bases from V and 7 bases from J, with 19 bases between. The CDR3 is made up of 16 amino acids. Germline CDR1 and CDR2: LNHDA and SQIVND (reference sequence). Whole-study findings and limits: Without single-read clonotypes, shared clonotype proportions correlated more between IR-seq and RNA-seq.

This clonotype originated in a donor aged 40 or older with multiple myeloma. The sequenced sample was a population of CD138-negative cells sorted from bone marrow. This sequence joins TRBV19 and TRBJ1-5; D call uncertain. The CDR3 here is CASSIGPARGDQPQHF. For the CDR3, the DNA is TGTGCCAGTAGTATTGGACCCGCCCGGGGAGACCAGCCCCAGCATTTT.